The 31 T cell receptor beta chains below all came from one sample that was sequenced in a study of breast tumors, draining lymph nodes, adjacent tissues. MiXCR, applied by TCRdb to the multiplex PCR reads, yields one record per CDR3 protein. In the table there are about 110,000 distinct CDR3 sequences, roughly 29% of which are singletons. Samples came from axillary lymph nodes draining the breast cancer. Sequencing was done on a sample of axillary lymph node tissue. The receptor set was obtained from a female donor with breast cancer. Some clones in this sample may be carry-over from other donors' samples.

Details on this clonotype: This likely comes from a read error, as the CDR3 has no conserved phenylalanine or tryptophan at its end. The rearrangement uses TRBV7-2 and TRBJ1-2; 7 nucleotides align to TRBD1. Looked up from germline, CDR1 is SGHTA and CDR2 is FQGNSA. CDR3 length: 14 residues. CDR3 DNA: TGTGCCAGCAGCTCCGGGGACAGTAACTATGACTACACCCTC. It yields the protein CASSSGDSNYDYTL.

Turning to this clonotype: A read error is likely, as this CDR3 ends without the conserved phenylalanine or tryptophan. The rearrangement links TRBV12-3 or TRBV12-4 to TRBJ2-5; D is unclear. The CDR3 length is 14 residues. The V end lost 3 bases, the J end lost 3 bases, and 11 bases lay between the germline ends. The CDR3 DNA reads TGTGCCAGCAGTTTCTTAGACGCTGAAGAGACCCAGTACGTC. Protein product: CASSFLDAEETQYV.

This clonotype was seen at least ten times. The chain carries TRBV5-4 and TRBJ2-5; 13 bases align to TRBD2. CDR1 and CDR2 from the germline V gene are SGHNT and YYREEE (reference sequence). The CDR3 loop spans 15 amino acids. After removal of 3 bases from V and 7 bases from J, the junction contained 6 bases not matched to a gene. DNA of the CDR3: TGTGCCAGCAGCTCTACTAGCGGGAGGGGGGGGACCCAGTACTTC. It is translated as CASSSTSGRGGTQYF.

The count of this clonotype is one. The chain has TRBV7-2 and TRBJ2-3, with 12 nucleotides matching TRBD2. Germline CDR1 SGHTA, CDR2 FQGNSA. The V segment lost 2 bases and the J segment 2 bases; nucleotides outside the gene matches: 11. CDR3 length: 19 residues. CDR3 nucleotide sequence: TGTGCCAGCAGCTTATTAGTACTAGCGGGAGGTACAAACACAGATACGCAGTATTTT. Translation: CASSLLVLAGGTNTDTQYF.

This clonotype was seen at least ten times. The DNA of the CDR3 is TGTGCCAGCAGCCAAAGGGGACAGGGGTATGGCTACACCTTC. It codes for CASSQRGQGYGYTF. The rearrangement joins TRBV4-2 to TRBJ1-2; 10 positions agree with TRBD1. Trimming at V came to 2 bases and at J to 5 bases, leaving 2 bases not matched to a gene. The germline V gene has CDR1 LGHNA and CDR2 YNFKEQ. The length of the CDR3 is 14 residues.

The chain carries TRBV28 and TRBJ1-5; maybe TRBD1 (5 bases). Germline CDR1 and CDR2: MDHEN and SYDVKM. Trimming stripped 3 bases from V and 6 bases from J, with 18 bases between. The CDR3 totals 16 residues. Here the CDR3 reads CASSFPDSSNIQPQHF. CDR3 nucleotide sequence: TGTGCCAGCAGTTTTCCCGACAGCTCCAATATTCAGCCCCAGCATTTT. The complete variable domain, with remaining parts taken from reference TRBV28 and TRBJ1-5, reads DVKVTQSSRYLVKRTGEKVFLECVQDMDHENMFWYRQDPGLGLRLIYFSYDVKMKEKGDIPEGYSVSREKKERFSLILESASTNQTSMYLCASSFPDSSNIQPQHFGDGTRLSIL.

This clonotype was counted once. Sequence at one end of the junction differs from germline and may be a read error. The gene calls are TRBV25-1 and TRBJ1-2; no firm D call. The germline gives CDR1 MGHDK, CDR2 SYGVNS. The CDR3 loop spans 14 amino acids. The CDR3 bases are TGTGCCAGCAGTGAATTAGGTAGCAACTATGGCCACACCTTC. It yields the protein CASSELGSNYGHTF.

This clonotype was counted at least ten times. The V and J genes are TRBV29-1 and TRBJ2-3; D possibly corresponds to TRBD1 (6 bases). Trimming pared 4 bases from V and 2 bases from J, leaving 16 bases between. Germline CDR1 SQVTM, CDR2 ANQGSEA. The CDR3 contains 15 residues. CDR3 coding DNA: TGCAGCGTTGGAGATCTGGGGGCGTTCACAGATACGCAGTATTTT. Translating it yields CSVGDLGAFTDTQYF.

This clonotype was picked up many times. V and J are TRBV10-3 and TRBJ2-2; D uncertain. Per the germline V gene, CDR1 is ENHRY and CDR2 is SYGVKD. V dropped 4 bases and J dropped 4 bases, with 4 bases sitting between them. The CDR3 runs 12 residues. The CDR3 loop is CAISAGTGELFF. In DNA form, the CDR3 reads TGTGCCATCAGTGCCGGCACCGGGGAGCTGTTTTTT.

Ten or more counts support this clonotype. The chain links TRBV20-1 to TRBJ2-2, with D tentatively TRBD2 (7 bases). The CDR3 consists of 14 residues. The germline gives CDR1 DFQATT, CDR2 SNEGSKA (reference sequence). V was cut by 3 bases and J by 6 bases, with 14 bases left in between. DNA of the CDR3: TGCAGTGCTAGGTGGGGGGGCGAGGCCGGGGAGCTGTTTTTT. It yields the protein CSARWGGEAGELFF.

The chain links TRBV10-3 to TRBJ2-7, with D unresolved. Trimming cost V 0 bases and J 1 base, with 13 bases left between them. The CDR3 loop spans 16 amino acids. Germline CDR1 and CDR2: ENHRY and SYGVKD. The CDR3 bases are TGTGCCATCAGTGAGTCGATGTCAGCAAAATCCTACGAGCAGTACTTC. Protein: CAISESMSAKSYEQYF.

This clonotype was seen many times. This chain connects TRBV18 to TRBJ2-5, with unresolved D. V lost 4 bases to trimming and J lost 3 bases, with 9 bases between them. The length of the CDR3 is 13 residues. Germline V CDR1 and CDR2: KGHSH, LQKENI. The CDR3 reads CASSQIIEETQYF. The CDR3, as DNA: TGTGCCAGCTCACAGATCATTGAAGAGACCCAGTACTTC.

J is TRBJ1-2 and V is TRBV7-2; D is unclear. Germline values: CDR1 SGHTA, CDR2 FQGNSA. V lost 1 base and J lost 4, with 13 bases in between. The CDR3 is 15 amino acids. The CDR3 coding sequence is TGTGCCAGCAGCTTAGGTCGGTTAGGGCCCTATGGCTACACCTTC. Translating gives CASSLGRLGPYGYTF.

For this clonotype: In this CDR3 the conserved last residue, phenylalanine or tryptophan, is missing, so a read error is likely. The chain employs TRBV5-1 and TRBJ1-2; maybe TRBD1 (6 bases). This CDR3 contains 14 residues. Germline values: CDR1 SGHRS, CDR2 YFSETQ. In nucleotides, the CDR3 is TGCGCCAGCAGCTTTCAGGGGCCTAACTACGGCTACACCCTC. Translated: CASSFQGPNYGYTL.

This clonotype was counted many times. A much larger clonotype is one base distant, so this may be a read error. The chain carries TRBV7-9 and TRBJ1-2; D is perhaps TRBD1 (5 bases). This CDR3 contains 16 residues. Germline V lookup: CDR1 SEHNR, CDR2 FQNEAQ (reference sequence). Written as DNA, the CDR3 is TGTGCCAGCAGCTTAGAAGGGGAAGGGTTTAACTATGGCCACACCTTC. It yields the protein CASSLEGEGFNYGHTF.

This clonotype was recorded many times. J is TRBJ1-2 and V is TRBV20-1; TRBD1 might be the D (6 bases). This CDR3 is 13 amino acids long. V lost 8 bases to trimming and J lost 0 bases, with 13 bases between them. CDR1 DFQATT and CDR2 SNEGSKA come from the germline V gene (reference sequence). The CDR3 bases are TGCAGTATGCAGGGGATAGCTAACTATGGCTACACCTTC. It encodes CSMQGIANYGYTF.

This clonotype came up many times. The J gene is TRBJ2-2, the V gene TRBV29-1, with unresolved D. V lost 1 base to trimming and J lost 0 bases, with 12 bases between them. This CDR3 has 16 residues. The germline V gene has CDR1 SQVTM and CDR2 ANQGSEA. CDR3 amino acids: CSVEGETDANTGELFF. DNA for the CDR3: TGCAGCGTTGAAGGGGAAACAGACGCGAACACCGGGGAGCTGTTTTTT.

At least ten counts were recorded for this clonotype. The DNA of the CDR3 is TGTGCCACCAGCAGAAGCACAGATACGCAGTATTTT. Translated: CATSRSTDTQYF. The V gene is TRBV15, the J gene TRBJ2-3; D ambiguous. This CDR3 has 12 residues. Germline loops: CDR1 LNHNV, CDR2 YYDKDF (reference sequence). The ends were cut back, 2 bases at V and 0 bases at J, with 0 bases in the middle.

The rearrangement joins TRBV9 to TRBJ1-6; 10 nucleotides match TRBD1. After removal of 0 bases from V and 9 bases from J, the junction contained 0 bases not matched to a gene. The CDR3 has 14 residues. Germline V CDR1 and CDR2: SGDLS, YYNGEE. The CDR3 region is CASSVGTGGSPLHF. The CDR3 DNA sequence: TGTGCCAGCAGCGTAGGGACAGGGGGTTCACCCCTCCACTTT.

Details on this clonotype: One base away lies a much larger clone, so this may be a sequencing read error. Likely a read error: the CDR3 ends without its conserved phenylalanine or tryptophan. The V and J genes are TRBV7-2 and TRBJ2-5; no definite D call. This CDR3 has 14 amino acids. The V gene's germline CDR1 is SGHTA and CDR2 FQGNSA. V was clipped by 2 bases and J by 3 bases, with 10 bases between them. CDR3 sequence: CASSLYGRKETQYL. In DNA form, the CDR3 reads TGTGCCAGCAGCTTATATGGGCGAAAAGAGACCCAGTACCTC.

This clonotype has ten or more counts. As DNA, the CDR3 is TGTGCCAGCAGTGGACCCCGGGACAGTTCTTTCTACGAGCAGTACTTC. Its protein product is CASSGPRDSSFYEQYF. V usage is TRBV25-1 and J usage is TRBJ2-7; the match to TRBD1 covers 7 bases. CDR3 length: 16 amino acids. Germline CDR1 reads MGHDK; CDR2 reads SYGVNS. V was clipped by 4 bases and J by 3 bases; unmatched bases: 12.

This clonotype was found many times. This chain joins TRBV30 and TRBJ1-2; D possibly corresponds to TRBD1 (5 bases). Germline V CDR1 and CDR2: GTSNPN, SVGIG (reference sequence). This CDR3 has 14 amino acids. V lost 2 bases to trimming and J lost 5 bases, with 15 bases between them. This CDR3 is CAWSRPGGGYGYTF. In DNA, the CDR3 is TGTGCCTGGAGTCGTCCTGGGGGTGGGTATGGCTACACCTTC. The whole variable domain, filled in from reference TRBV30 and TRBJ1-2, reads SQTIHQWPATLVQPVGSPLSLECTVEGTSNPNLYWYRQAAGRGLQLLFYSVGIGQISSEVPQNLSASRPQDRQFILSSKKLLLSDSGFYLCAWSRPGGGYGYTFGSGTRLTVV.

This clonotype has ten or more counts. This chain uses TRBV7-6 with TRBJ2-7, with TRBD1 identical over 9 bases. Germline loops: CDR1 SGHVS, CDR2 FNYEAQ. This CDR3 spans 13 amino acids. J gave up 3 bases and V 3 bases, and 0 bases lay outside the gene matches. In DNA form, the CDR3 reads TGTGCCAGCAGCTTGGACAGGGGCTACGAGCAGTACTTC. Its protein is CASSLDRGYEQYF.

In the case of this clonotype: At one end the junction does not follow the germline gene, possibly because of a read error. The chain recombines TRBV7-3 with TRBJ2-2; 12 bases are a match to TRBD2. This CDR3 is built from 16 residues. Germline CDR1 is SGHTA and CDR2 is FQGTGA. CDR3 nucleotide sequence: TGTACCAGCAGCCAACTAGCGGGGGGAGAGACCGGGGAGCTGTTCTTT. It is translated as CTSSQLAGGETGELFF.

This clonotype was recorded many times. The V gene is TRBV9, the J gene TRBJ2-2; 9 bases match TRBD2. V dropped 0 bases and J dropped 5; count of bases not matched to a gene: 2. CDR1 is SGDLS, CDR2 YYNGEE, per germline. CDR3 size: 15 residues. The CDR3 nucleotides read TGTGCCAGCAGCGTAGGTCTAGCGGGGACCGGGGAGCTGTTTTTT. Its protein product is CASSVGLAGTGELFF.

This clonotype was picked up many times. The chain combines TRBV15 with TRBJ2-5; 7 bases are a match to TRBD1. The CDR3 totals 14 residues. Unmatched junction bases numbered 2, after V lost 1 base and J lost 3 bases. Germline V gene sequence: CDR1 LNHNV, CDR2 YYDKDF (reference sequence). CDR3 DNA: TGTGCCACCAGCAGAGCCGGGACAGAAGAGACCCAGTACTTC. Translating gives CATSRAGTEETQYF.

This clonotype was counted a few times. The V call is TRBV6-1, the J call TRBJ1-4; TRBD1 matches at 8 bases. The V and J ends lost 7 bases and 2 bases, in that order; junction bases with no gene match: 18. The germline CDR1 and CDR2 sequences are MNHNS and SASEGT. This CDR3 has 19 residues. This chain's CDR3 is CASTREPYQGARTNEKLFF. CDR3 bases: TGTGCCAGCACCCGAGAACCATATCAGGGGGCTAGGACTAATGAAAAACTGTTTTTT.

This sequence joins TRBV2 and TRBJ2-7, with D perhaps matching TRBD2 (6 bases). Germline-derived CDR1 and CDR2 are SNHLY and FYNNEI. This CDR3 is 15 amino acids long. V was trimmed by 6 bases and J by 3 bases, leaving 18 bases between them. CDR3 coding DNA: TGTGCCAGCAGCCGCGAAAAGGGACTCTTCTACGAGCAGTACTTC. Translating it yields CASSREKGLFYEQYF.

A note on this clonotype: One end of the junction is discordant with germline, which a read error may explain. The V gene is TRBV7-7, the J gene TRBJ2-3; 8 bases match TRBD1. The CDR3 has 14 residues. Germline values: CDR1 SSHAT, CDR2 FNYEAQ (reference sequence). This chain's CDR3 is CASSLTGVGDTQYF. The CDR3 DNA is TGTGCTAGCAGCCTGACAGGGGTGGGGGATACGCAGTATTTT.

Note on this clonotype: The missing conserved phenylalanine or tryptophan at the end of this CDR3 makes a read error likely. No DNA is shown, since the ends of the CDR3 on it are uncertain; the CDR3 is the one TCRdb lists. The CDR3 loop reads CASGRTAS. The rearrangement uses TRBV7-3 and TRBJ2-6; the table's D gene call, TRBD1, was not cross checked with the DNA. Including both end residues, the CDR3 is 8 amino acids long. Germline V gene sequence: CDR1 SGHTA, CDR2 FQGTGA.

V is TRBV12-3 or TRBV12-4 and J is TRBJ2-7; perhaps D is TRBD1 or TRBD2 (5 bases each). The V end lost 3 bases, the J end lost 0 bases, and 15 bases lay between the germline ends. The CDR3 is made up of 16 amino acids. CDR3 amino acids: CASSFRGRGSSYEQYF. DNA for the CDR3: TGTGCCAGCAGTTTTCGGGGACGCGGTAGCTCCTACGAGCAGTACTTC.